Listed below are T cell receptor beta chains from one sample, sequenced in a study of T cell changes during pregnancy in multiple sclerosis. Here immunoSEQ multiplex PCR was the method, and the copy in TCRdb shows in-frame clones only, minus some. This repertoire shows about 60,000 clones, 80% to 95% found once; its top ten account for about 2.3%. Sequencing was performed on peripheral blood, taken in the first trimester of pregnancy. These receptors were collected from a female donor with multiple sclerosis, enrolled in a pregnancy study. Each CDR3 is given without its conserved first and last residue. D genes are given only for firm matches.

V,D,J,CDR3
TRBV11-3,NA,TRBJ1-1,ASSFRPGRREVTEAF
TRBV7-9,NA,TRBJ1-4,ASSFGHPTNEKLF
TRBV15,TRBD2,TRBJ2-7,ATSTVGGTSYHEQY
TRBV4-1,NA,TRBJ2-7,ASSGSGYEQY
TRBV18,NA,TRBJ1-5,ASSQWTDSNQPQH
TRBV7-8,TRBD1,TRBJ1-1,ASSPPGTVRGEAF
TRBV27,TRBD2,TRBJ2-1,ASSLYPSGSYEQF
TRBV5-1,TRBD1,TRBJ2-3,ASSARDRGSSDTQY
TRBV5-6,NA,TRBJ2-2,ASSLYSQARQNTGELF
TRBV19,TRBD1,TRBJ1-2,ASSNGPGQGFRYGYT
TRBV6-5,TRBD1,TRBJ1-4,ASSHGTGYKLF
TRBV9,NA,TRBJ2-7,ASSPPPGDPSYEQY
TRBV11-1,TRBD2,TRBJ2-1,ASSLIASGEYNEQF
TRBV4-1,NA,TRBJ1-1,ASSQRSAGEYDEAF
TRBV5-1,NA,TRBJ1-4,ASSPGVQRANEKLF
TRBV7-6,NA,TRBJ2-1,ASRGVGEQF
TRBV5-1,NA,TRBJ2-1,ASSRWGSEQF
TRBV9,TRBD2,TRBJ2-1,ASSVGGTSGGREQF
TRBV19,TRBD1,TRBJ1-4,ASSITGGWDEKLF
TRBV30,NA,TRBJ2-3,AWMGQTDTQY
TRBV19,NA,TRBJ2-7,ASSIRDKSYEQY
TRBV19,NA,TRBJ2-7,ASSISSRSEQY
TRBV6-5,TRBD1,TRBJ2-6,ASSWRTGSGANVLT
TRBV10-2,NA,TRBJ2-5,ASSEEPPGIRQETQY
TRBV11-2,TRBD1,TRBJ1-1,ASKTGPNTEAF
TRBV10-2,NA,TRBJ2-3,ASYGRSGDTQY
TRBV18,NA,TRBJ2-2,ASSPLGQETTGELF
TRBV7-2,TRBD2,TRBJ2-3,ASSLAPSGATDTQY
TRBV6-5,NA,TRBJ1-2,ASSLTAYYGYT
TRBV4-2,NA,TRBJ2-1,ASSQEAKLGRILVNEQF
TRBV27,NA,TRBJ1-2,ASSPLRETTRFVHGYT
TRBV4-1,NA,TRBJ2-7,ASSFSGGSYEQY
TRBV28,TRBD2,TRBJ2-1,ASSFSGSNEQF
TRBV11-3,TRBD2,TRBJ2-2,ASSFRAGGAGELF
TRBV7-9,NA,TRBJ1-1,ASSLPARNTEAF
TRBV21-1,NA,TRBJ2-7,ASSKNSPYEQY
TRBV30,NA,TRBJ1-2,AWSKFTGGSYGYT
TRBV9,NA,TRBJ2-7,ASSPRGQRDPFEQY
TRBV6-5,TRBD2,TRBJ2-7,ASSLAGVQYEQY
TRBV4-2,TRBD2,TRBJ2-1,ASSQEWTSGRANEQF
TRBV6-6,TRBD1,TRBJ2-2,ASSSRTGLGELF
TRBV7-9,NA,TRBJ2-3,ASSLVRAEDTQY
TRBV6-4,TRBD2,TRBJ2-3,ASSDSAGGIDTQY
TRBV5-5,TRBD1,TRBJ2-5,ASSSSIRQGPYQETQY
TRBV6-1,NA,TRBJ2-1,ASNRLSSSYNEQF
TRBV18,TRBD2,TRBJ2-1,ASSPSTSGSYNEQF